This TCR beta chain was captured by sequencing in a study of cytomegalovirus exposure and HLA in healthy donors (dated by TCRdb to the late 2010s). About the full investigation: According to an earlier analysis of around 600 of the donors, 150 million to 200 million T cells yielded over 100 million unique TCR beta sequences and 276 Gb of sequence data. An early release covering approximately 600 HLA-typed donors comprised 250 to 350 gigabases of sequencing data and tens of millions of unique TCR sequences. Of the approximately 400 genotyped donors, approximately 80% were placed in the genetic ancestry cluster associated with self-reported Caucasian donors. The study aimed to test whether cataloging public T cell receptors could reveal signatures of past pathogen exposure. The study used immunosequencing to profile the T cell repertoires of 670 or so subjects and linked those repertoires to cytomegalovirus serostatus. A separate validation cohort of more than 100 different subjects was used in addition to the roughly 700-subject first cohort. High-throughput TCR immunosequencing, statistical association of individual TCRs with disease status, and machine learning were combined to predict cytomegalovirus infection status. A later analysis re-analyzed previously published TCR beta repertoires from roughly 690 donors and added high-resolution HLA genotyping to study TCR occurrence patterns. Rather than using new phenotypic data, the later analysis identified candidate immune exposures from TCR beta sequences and from how often those sequences occurred across donors. An earlier analysis of fewer than 700 of the donors applied high-throughput TCR beta sequencing to assess whether each TCR beta V gene segment acted as functional or pseudogenic. Donor age, sex, ethnicity and CMV serostatus were compiled alongside the repertoire data. In a later genetic analysis, genome-wide SNP genotypes for about 65% of the 666 donors were used, and that subset was treated as a discovery cohort. All discovery cohort repertoires had been generated using a single sequencing platform. Both class I and class II loci were covered by HLA typing, at four-digit resolution. The number of typed donors differed by locus: roughly 620-640 for A, B, C, DRB1 and DQB1; 522 for DQA1; 606 for DPA1; and roughly 470 for DPB1. Roughly five DR-DQ haplotypes were handled as single units for association and clustering, since linkage in the cohort was strong. Among some 400 genotyped donors of the cohort, an average of around 240,000 unique TCR beta nucleotide sequences were sequenced per donor, 15% to 20% of them non-productive. Broad study findings and their caveats: The cohort was sequenced for TCR beta chains only, and without alpha or paired-chain data the features that could be detected were limited. The study listed 150 to 200 TCR beta chains as associated with cytomegalovirus. Because the 87-base-pair reads could not distinguish some IMGT-functional V segments, including TRBV6-2 and TRBV6-3, those segments were excluded. In an earlier analysis of some 640 of the donors, most TCR beta V segments were observed in productive rearrangements about 90% or about 30% of the time, broadly matching IMGT annotations. A further reported finding was that TCR beta sequences accurately predicted the HLA-A and HLA-B alleles for most subjects in the first cohort. The classifier was reported to diagnose cytomegalovirus status with high specificity and sensitivity in both the original cohort and the validation cohort. Because some donors lacked HLA typing at each locus, the association tests relied only on the typed subset. Most CMV-associated TCR beta chains appeared to be HLA-restricted in a later analysis, and the HLA associations seemed to be driven largely by CMV exposure. Because counts were too low, more than 15 rarely observed V segments, including chromosome 9 orphons, were left out of the earlier analysis of a few hundred of the donors. Roughly uniform sequencing depth across donors was assumed in presence/absence analyses, although this assumption may not hold. Immune exposure information for the cohort was limited to CMV serostatus. It was suggested by the authors that the approach could potentially be generalized to other disease states and immunological phenotypes. Linkage disequilibrium might explain the correlated functional status among segregating V segments, but an unknown experimental factor could not be excluded. In vitro tests confirmed that a few of the cytomegalovirus-associated TCR beta chains recognize cytomegalovirus antigens. In a later analysis, TCR association rates were found to vary across HLA loci, with the most associated TCRs seen for DRB1 alleles and the fewest for HLA-C alleles. Specific HLA alleles were associated with 15,000 to 20,000 TCR beta sequences at a false discovery rate of 0.05 in a later analysis. While some public TCRs were present in many individuals, most TCR sequences turned up only very rarely across donors. In a later genetic analysis, a missense DCLRE1C variant was associated with V-gene and J-gene trimming of TCR beta chains, and the association was replicated in an independent cohort. In a later genetic analysis, fewer N-insertions in productive TCRs were reported among donors in an Asian-associated ancestry cluster than the roughly 640-donor mean. In a later analysis, several top co-occurrence clusters were reported to appear linked to parvovirus B19, influenza, CMV and Epstein-Barr virus. In a later analysis, HLA-associated TCR beta chains showed more clonal expansion and lower generation probabilities than non-associated chains that were equally common. When HLA alleles, especially DR and DQ, strongly co-occurred, TCR associations were difficult to assign to individual alleles. A cluster of highly shared sequence variants was judged likely to represent a technical artifact of the sequencing pipeline.

Library construction relied on the immunoSEQ multiplex PCR assay. A mixture of 60 forward primers for TCR Vbeta segments and 13 reverse primers for TCR Jbeta segments was used in the multiplex PCR. The CDR3 region of rearranged TCR beta genes was amplified from genomic DNA with a multiplex PCR assay. On the Illumina HiSeq System, the amplified TCR beta libraries were sequenced as 87-base-pair reads. Under the source paper's analysis protocol: Across the roughly 640 repertoires, a later analysis counted roughly 77 million unique TCR beta chains, 9 million to 14 million of which were shared by at least two donors. Raw reads were error-corrected and collapsed into unique sequences with a nearest-neighbor algorithm that merged closely related sequences to remove PCR and sequencing errors. To assign V, D and J gene segments, CDR3 sequences were aligned to IMGT reference sequences. For a sequence to be retained, at least a six-nucleotide match to both a V gene segment and a J gene segment was required. Rearrangements were called productive when the CDR3 lacked stop codons and stayed in frame with V and J; all others were non-productive. CDR3 was defined according to IMGT convention as the region running from the second conserved V-encoded cysteine to the conserved J-encoded phenylalanine. The earlier analysis of 587 of the donors excluded sequences that lacked an unambiguous match to a single V gene segment. In an earlier analysis of approximately 500 of the donors, a V segment was called functional when productive rearrangements were above 56.7%, and segregating when the standard deviation between donors exceeded 5%. A statistical classification framework was built to diagnose cytomegalovirus status from the catalog of TCR beta chain sequences. A later analysis assigned V and J genes by comparing TCR nucleotide sequences with IMGT/GENE-DB human TR gene sequences. In a later analysis, CDR3 sequences and most-parsimonious VDJ recombination scenarios were assigned using the TCRdist pipeline. A later analysis defined each TCR beta chain by its CDR3 amino acid sequence plus V-gene family, and excluded reads lacking a unique V-gene family. To address suspected cross-contamination and a sequencing artifact, a later analysis removed a few hundred highly shared, low-generation-probability nucleotide sequences. A later analysis calculated a clonal expansion index for each public chain from normalized within-repertoire ranks of inferred template counts. Generation probabilities in a later analysis came from a VDJ recombination model fitted to out-of-frame rearrangements, and those results were checked against IGoR. A later analysis scored TCR-TCR, TCR-HLA and TCR-CMV co-occurrence with hypergeometric tests, applying a repertoire-size bias correction to TCR pairs. False discovery rates were estimated in a later analysis by permuting HLA or CMV assignments 20 times. In a later analysis, co-occurring TCRs were grouped using DBSCAN, and TCRdist sequence similarity was added for clustering within HLA-allele-positive subsets. Repertoires with fewer than 30,000 or more than 120,000 public chains were left out of co-occurrence clustering, as were about 5 repertoires with anomalous nucleotide sharing. TCRdb took over this immuneACCESS table, retaining in-frame rearrangements with V and J assigned. Such tables are incomplete; in checked studies, under half of the missing clones stem from an unresolved V gene, and the remainder is unexplained. From that table come the V and J calls and clone size; the DNA was used to work out D and trimming. Within this sample are more than 140,000 clones, with roughly 79% of them counted one time only. The top ten hold around 0.7% of the sample.

This clone appeared a few times. Its antigen target is currently unknown. No qualities accompany the bases; no much larger clone lies one base away. Trimming accounts for 3 bases at V and 8 bases at J, while the number of junction bases matched to no gene is 4. CDR1 SGHTA and CDR2 FQGNSA are derived from the germline V gene. The CDR3 starts with the cysteine, ends with the phenylalanine, and has 15 residues. Kept here is only the CDR3 DNA, which spans 45 bases and is read in frame from base 1. In total, fewer than 750 healthy bone marrow donors made up the cohort. All cohort members were sampled while nominally healthy, although unrecorded immune exposures were likely present. The donor tested CMV seronegative, placing the donor among the 350 to 400 seronegative members of the cohort. A peripheral blood sample was provided by each donor, and peripheral blood mononuclear cells were used for TCR beta sequencing. The Qiagen DNeasy Blood Extraction Kit was used to extract genomic DNA from the blood cell samples.

The chain is assembled from TRBV7-2 and TRBJ2-1; 13 of the junction bases match TRBD2. The sample taken for sequencing was PBMCs. The clonotype was recovered from a male donor in good health and CMV-seronegative. The CDR3 reads CASSFRLAGGHEQFF. In nucleotide form, the sequence is TGTGCCAGCAGCTTTCGACTAGCGGGAGGCCATGAGCAGTTCTTC.